The next 9 T cell receptor beta chains were all read from a single sample in a study of tumor-infiltrating lymphocytes in primary liver carcinoma. Blood RNA originated from unsorted whole blood, with germline DNA additionally extracted. From roughly 0.55 ug of total RNA, TCR beta-specific cDNA was reverse-transcribed using a constant-region primer. Libraries for TCR beta were built through three nested multiplex PCR rounds, which together made up a slightly modified ARM-PCR procedure. The study ran its first two PCR rounds for roughly 10 cycles each, using TRBV1-TRBV30 forward primers and a C-beta reverse primer. MiXCR, applied by TCRdb to the multiplex PCR reads, yields one record per CDR3 protein. This sample has 250,000 to 400,000 distinct CDR3 sequences, with over 55% found just once. Sequenced: peripheral blood. Receptors originate from a man between 40 and 49 years old with primary liver carcinoma and hepatitis B virus infection.

As for this clonotype: At one boundary the junction diverges from the germline segment, which might be a read error. This chain joins TRBV11-2 and TRBJ2-3; D not certain. Germline CDR1 reads SGHAT; CDR2 reads FQNNGV. There are 14 residues in the CDR3. CDR3: CVSSLAGFADTRYF. The CDR3, as DNA: TGTGTCAGCAGCTTAGCTGGGTTCGCAGATACGCGGTATTTT.

This clonotype was seen once. This chain links TRBV29-1 with TRBJ2-3, with 10 bases lining up with TRBD2. Germline lookup yields CDR1 SQVTM and CDR2 ANQGSEA. V was clipped by 8 bases and J by 12 bases; unmatched bases: 17. The CDR3 covers 14 residues. The CDR3 region has the DNA TGCAGCTTCGTAGCGGGAGGTAGTGGTGATGCACAGTATTTT. This sequence encodes CSFVAGGSGDAQYF.

The rearrangement joins TRBV4-1 to TRBJ1-5, with D unclear. Germline CDR1 and CDR2: MGHRA and YSYEKL. The V and J ends lost 0 bases and 6 bases respectively, with 12 bases between them. The CDR3 is made up of 15 amino acids. The CDR3 spells CASSQDGHGFQPQHF. In DNA, the CDR3 is TGCGCCAGCAGCCAAGACGGTCATGGATTTCAGCCCCAGCATTTT.

This clonotype was recorded many times. The CDR3: CASSLSTNYGYTF. Written as DNA, the CDR3 is TGTGCCAGCAGCTTAAGCACTAACTATGGCTACACCTTC. The chain recombines TRBV11-1 with TRBJ1-2; D is ambiguous. The V end was cut by 2 bases, the J end by 0 bases, with 4 bases between. Germline loops: CDR1 SGHAT, CDR2 FQDESV (reference sequence). The CDR3 is 13 amino acids.

With regard to this clonotype: A much larger clone differs by one base, so this may be a read error. The chain uses TRBV6-2 or TRBV6-3 and TRBJ2-5; D gene unclear. V gave up 2 bases and J gave up 4 bases, with 5 bases separating them. Per the germline V gene, CDR1 is MNHEY and CDR2 is SVGEGT. The CDR3 totals 12 residues. As DNA, the CDR3 is TGTGCCAGCAGTTACATCGGAGAGACCCAGTACTTC. It translates to CASSYIGETQYF.

The chain employs TRBV29-1 and TRBJ2-1, with a tentative D call TRBD2 (6 bases). The CDR3 sequence is 12 residues long. Trimming removed 5 bases from V and 16 bases from J, with 21 bases in between. Germline CDR1 SQVTM, CDR2 ANQGSEA. CDR3: CSVSHPSETSFF. CDR3 DNA sequence: TGCAGCGTTTCTCACCCGTCTGAGACTAGTTTCTTC.

This clonotype showed up many times. V is TRBV6-5 and J is TRBJ2-3, with TRBD2 identical over 15 bases. This CDR3 comprises 15 residues. V was clipped by 6 bases and J by 7 bases; unmatched bases: 5. Germline CDR1 and CDR2: MNHEY and SVGAGI. Here the CDR3 DNA reads TGTGCCAGCAGGACAGGGACTAGCGGGAGGAATACGCAGTATTTT. Residues: CASRTGTSGRNTQYF.

The V call is TRBV6-5, the J call TRBJ1-2; a possible D gene is TRBD1 (5 bases). Trimming pared 10 bases from V and 7 bases from J, leaving 25 bases between. CDR1 and CDR2 (germline): MNHEY, SVGAGI. This CDR3 region has 15 residues. CDR3 protein: CATLLRRTTGGGYTF. The CDR3 DNA is TGTGCCACTCTCCTTAGGAGGACCACTGGGGGTGGCTACACCTTC.

Only a few counts were recorded for this clonotype. V gene TRBV30 combines with J gene TRBJ1-2, with 8 nucleotides matching TRBD1. CDR1 and CDR2 (germline): GTSNPN, SVGIG (reference sequence). Trimming took 0 bases from V and 1 from J; bases not matched to a gene: 4. This CDR3 is 15 amino acids long. CDR3 in amino acids: CAWSVPDRGNYGYTF. CDR3 sequence (DNA): TGTGCCTGGAGTGTACCTGACAGGGGTAACTATGGCTACACCTTC.